The clone carrying this TCR beta chain was recorded only once. Its antigen is undetermined. The assay was immunoSEQ multiplex PCR, and TCRdb's table has in-frame clones only and misses some. The sample has under 100,000 clones; 84% are singletons. These data belong to a study of OX40 agonist ivuxolimab in advanced cancers. For the study at large: Dose-escalation patients suffered from hepatocellular carcinoma, melanoma, renal cell or head and neck cancer.

Germline CDR1 SGHTA, CDR2 FQGNSA. V lost 5 bases and J lost 4, with 12 bases in between. The CDR3 has 14 amino acids. Study-wide results and caveats: Expanded peripheral T cells had an undetermined antigen specificity. At 0.1 to 3.0 mg/kg and by week 6, CD4+ and CD8+ T cells in the blood had expanded clonally.

This material consisted of CD4+ or CD8+ T cells sorted from blood, taken in a trial of the OX40 agonist ivuxolimab. The clonotype was recovered from an adult with an advanced solid tumor such as melanoma, head and neck, liver or kidney cancer. This chain connects TRBV7-2 to TRBJ2-1, with D possibly matching TRBD1 (5 bases). CDR3 nucleotides: TGTGCCAGCAGCCCGGACAATGGTTACAATGAGCAGTTCTTC. This translates into CASSPDNGYNEQFF. The full variable domain, rest sourced from reference TRBV7-2 and TRBJ2-1, is GAGVSQSPSNKVTEKGKDVELRCDPISGHTALYWYRQSLGQGLEFLIYFQGNSAPDKSGLPSDRFSAERTGGSVSTLTIQRTQQEDSAVYLCASSPDNGYNEQFFGPGTRLTVL.